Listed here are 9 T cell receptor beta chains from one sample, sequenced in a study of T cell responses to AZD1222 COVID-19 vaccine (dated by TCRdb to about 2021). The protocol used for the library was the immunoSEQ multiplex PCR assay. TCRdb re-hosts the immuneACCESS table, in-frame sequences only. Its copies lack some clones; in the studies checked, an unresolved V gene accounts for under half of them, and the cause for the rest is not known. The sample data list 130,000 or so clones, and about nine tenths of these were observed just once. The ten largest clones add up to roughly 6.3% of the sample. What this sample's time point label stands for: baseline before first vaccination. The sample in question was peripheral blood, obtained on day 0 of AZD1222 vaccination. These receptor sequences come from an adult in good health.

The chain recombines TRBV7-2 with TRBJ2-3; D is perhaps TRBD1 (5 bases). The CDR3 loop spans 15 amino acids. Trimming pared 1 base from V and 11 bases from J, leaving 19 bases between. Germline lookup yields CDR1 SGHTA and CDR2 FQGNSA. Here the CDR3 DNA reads TGTGCCAGCAGCTTAGGGGCCGCCGGGTCTCAGGGGCAGTATTTT. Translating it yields CASSLGAAGSQGQYF. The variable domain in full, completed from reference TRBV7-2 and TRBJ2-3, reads GAGVSQSPSNKVTEKGKDVELRCDPISGHTALYWYRQSLGQGLEFLIYFQGNSAPDKSGLPSDRFSAERTGGSVSTLTIQRTQQEDSAVYLCASSLGAAGSQGQYFGPGTRLTVL.

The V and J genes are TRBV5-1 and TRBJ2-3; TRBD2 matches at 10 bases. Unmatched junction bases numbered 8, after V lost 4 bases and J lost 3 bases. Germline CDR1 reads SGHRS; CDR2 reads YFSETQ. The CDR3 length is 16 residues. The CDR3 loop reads CASSPLSGGATDTQYF. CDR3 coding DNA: TGCGCCAGCAGCCCGTTGAGCGGGGGGGCGACAGATACGCAGTATTTT.

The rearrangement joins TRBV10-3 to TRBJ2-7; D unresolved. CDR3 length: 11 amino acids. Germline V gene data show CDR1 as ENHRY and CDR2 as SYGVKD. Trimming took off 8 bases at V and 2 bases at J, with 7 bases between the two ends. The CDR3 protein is CAIGETYEQYF. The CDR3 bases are TGTGCCATCGGGGAAACCTACGAGCAGTACTTC.

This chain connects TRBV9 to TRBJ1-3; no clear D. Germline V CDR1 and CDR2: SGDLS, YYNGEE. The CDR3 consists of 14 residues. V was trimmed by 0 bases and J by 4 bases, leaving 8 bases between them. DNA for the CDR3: TGTGCCAGCAGCGTAGGGTGGCTCGGAAACACCATATATTTT. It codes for CASSVGWLGNTIYF. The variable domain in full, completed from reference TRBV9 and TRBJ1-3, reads DSGVTQTPKHLITATGQRVTLRCSPRSGDLSVYWYQQSLDQGLQFLIQYYNGEERAKGNILERFSAQQFPDLHSELNLSSLELGDSALYFCASSVGWLGNTIYFGEGSWLTVV.

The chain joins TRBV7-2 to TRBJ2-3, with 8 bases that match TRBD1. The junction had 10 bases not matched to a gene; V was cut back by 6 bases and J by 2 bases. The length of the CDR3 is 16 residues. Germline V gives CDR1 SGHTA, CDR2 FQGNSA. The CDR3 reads CASRRQGTLPTDTQYF. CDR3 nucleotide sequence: TGTGCCAGCAGACGACAGGGGACTCTACCCACAGATACGCAGTATTTT.

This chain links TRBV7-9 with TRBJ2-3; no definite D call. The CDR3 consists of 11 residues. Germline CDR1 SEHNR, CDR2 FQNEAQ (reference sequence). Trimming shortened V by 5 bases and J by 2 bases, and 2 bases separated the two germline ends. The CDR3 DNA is TGTGCCAGCAGCAACACAGATACGCAGTATTTT. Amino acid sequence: CASSNTDTQYF.

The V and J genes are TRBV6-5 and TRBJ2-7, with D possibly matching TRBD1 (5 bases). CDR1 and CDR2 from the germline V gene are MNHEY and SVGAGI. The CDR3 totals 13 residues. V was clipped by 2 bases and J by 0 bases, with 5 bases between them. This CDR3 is CASSYGASYEQYF. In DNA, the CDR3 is TGTGCCAGCAGTTACGGGGCCTCCTACGAGCAGTACTTC.

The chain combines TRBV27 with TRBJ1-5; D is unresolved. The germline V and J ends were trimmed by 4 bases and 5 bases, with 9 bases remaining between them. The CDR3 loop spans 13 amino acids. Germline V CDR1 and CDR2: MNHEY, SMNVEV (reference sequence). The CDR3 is CASSYREDQPQHF. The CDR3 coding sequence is TGTGCCAGCAGTTACCGGGAGGATCAGCCCCAGCATTTT.

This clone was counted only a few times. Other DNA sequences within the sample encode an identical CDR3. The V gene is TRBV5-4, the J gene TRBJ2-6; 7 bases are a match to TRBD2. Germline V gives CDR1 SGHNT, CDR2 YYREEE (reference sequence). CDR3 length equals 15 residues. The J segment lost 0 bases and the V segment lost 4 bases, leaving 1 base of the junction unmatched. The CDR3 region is CASSPGGSGANVLTF. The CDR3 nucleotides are TGTGCCAGCAGCCCGGGGGGCTCTGGGGCCAACGTCCTGACTTTC.